This T cell receptor beta chain was recovered during a study of T cell responses to AZD1222 COVID-19 vaccine. Findings and limits, study-wide: Seropositive status at baseline applied to only five or six AZD1222 recipients.

Only one count was recorded for this clone. Antigen specificity is unknown. Only in-frame clones appear in the TCRdb table, and some are missing; sequencing was by immunoSEQ multiplex PCR. The table has some 93,000 clones, roughly 90% seen once; the top ten hold about 12%. This TCR came from an adult who received the AZD1222 COVID-19 vaccine. Material: peripheral blood, obtained 28 days after the second AZD1222 dose.

In nucleotides, the CDR3 is TGTGCCAGCAGACTTGGACTAGCGGGAAATGAGCAGTTCTTC. The encoded protein is CASRLGLAGNEQFF. The chain is built from TRBV9 and TRBJ2-1; 12 bases agree with TRBD2. Germline CDR1 and CDR2: SGDLS and YYNGEE. The ends lost 5 bases at V and 7 bases at J; junction bases unmatched: 4. This CDR3 region has 14 residues. Full variable domain (outside the CDR3, taken from reference TRBV9 and TRBJ2-1): DSGVTQTPKHLITATGQRVTLRCSPRSGDLSVYWYQQSLDQGLQFLIQYYNGEERAKGNILERFSAQQFPDLHSELNLSSLELGDSALYFCASRLGLAGNEQFFGPGTRLTVL.